This T cell receptor beta chain was profiled in a study of blood T cell repertoires in COVID-19. Assay used: immunoSEQ multiplex PCR; TCRdb lists only in-frame clones, some missing. The sample yields about 300,000 clones, 89% seen once. Looked up from germline, CDR1 is MNHEY and CDR2 is SVGAGI. V lost 4 bases to trimming and J lost 5 bases, with 5 bases between them. The CDR3 contains 12 residues. Sequenced sample: peripheral blood. The chain has TRBV6-5 and TRBJ2-2; D is unresolved. The receptor comes from a man aged 18 to 29 who had recovered from COVID-19. CDR3 nucleotide sequence: TGTGCCAGCAGTTTTCAGACCGGGGAGCTGTTTTTT. It is translated as CASSFQTGELFF.